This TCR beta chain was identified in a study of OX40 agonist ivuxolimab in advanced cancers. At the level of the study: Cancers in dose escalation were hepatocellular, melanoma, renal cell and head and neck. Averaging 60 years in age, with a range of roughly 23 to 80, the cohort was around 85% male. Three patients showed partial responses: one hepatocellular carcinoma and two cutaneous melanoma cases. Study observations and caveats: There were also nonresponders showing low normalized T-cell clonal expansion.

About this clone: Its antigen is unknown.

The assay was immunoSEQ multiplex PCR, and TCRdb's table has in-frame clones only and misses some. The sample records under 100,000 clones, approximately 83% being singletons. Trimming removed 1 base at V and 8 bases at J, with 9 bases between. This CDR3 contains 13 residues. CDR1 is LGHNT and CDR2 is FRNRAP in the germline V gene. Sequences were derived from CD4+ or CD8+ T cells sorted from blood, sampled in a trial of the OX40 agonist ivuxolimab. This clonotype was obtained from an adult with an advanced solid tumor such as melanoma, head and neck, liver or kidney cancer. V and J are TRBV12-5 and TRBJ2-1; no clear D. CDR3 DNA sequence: TGTGCTAGTGGTTTGGATCCTAGGGATGAGCAGTTCTTC. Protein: CASGLDPRDEQFF.